This passage covers 25 T cell receptor beta chains from one sample sequenced in a study of cytomegalovirus exposure and HLA in healthy donors. Sequencing used immunoSEQ multiplex PCR; TCRdb keeps in-frame clones, though not all of them. This repertoire shows approximately 270,000 clones, roughly 87% found once; its top ten account for 12%. Specimen: PBMCs. These receptors were taken from a man younger than 30 in good health and CMV-seropositive.

The J gene is TRBJ2-7, the V gene TRBV7-3; 11 nucleotides match TRBD2. Germline loops: CDR1 SGHTA, CDR2 FQGTGA. This CDR3 spans 14 amino acids. V shed 4 bases, J shed 4 bases, and the junction held 3 bases outside the gene matches. CDR3 in amino acids: CASSSSGRPYEQYF. The CDR3 nucleotides read TGTGCCAGCAGCTCTAGCGGGAGGCCATACGAGCAGTACTTC.

The chain uses TRBV2 and TRBJ2-7; 9 bases line up with TRBD1. The CDR3 runs to 14 residues. J gave up 4 bases and V 4 bases, and 5 bases lay outside the gene matches. The germline gives CDR1 SNHLY, CDR2 FYNNEI. CDR3 coding DNA: TGTGCCAGCAGTGCGGACAGGGGTCGTTACGAGCAGTACTTC. Protein: CASSADRGRYEQYF.

The chain has TRBV7-9 and TRBJ2-2; TRBD2 matches 7 bases. Trimming at V came to 0 bases and at J to 5 bases, leaving 3 bases not matched to a gene. Germline V CDR1 and CDR2: SEHNR, FQNEAQ (reference sequence). The CDR3 runs to 15 residues. CDR3 nucleotides: TGTGCCAGCAGCTTAGCGGGCGGGAGTACCGGGGAGCTGTTTTTT. It codes for CASSLAGGSTGELFF.

The rearrangement links TRBV30 to TRBJ1-5, with TRBD1 matching 7 bases. V gave up 5 bases and J gave up 4 bases; unmatched junction bases: 5. The V gene's germline CDR1 is GTSNPN and CDR2 SVGIG (reference sequence). This CDR3 has 13 amino acids. The CDR3 loop is CAWSHRGNQPQHF. The CDR3 DNA reads as TGTGCCTGGTCACACAGGGGAAATCAGCCCCAGCATTTT.

The chain carries TRBV5-4 and TRBJ2-3, with unresolved D. The V end was cut by 0 bases, the J end by 6 bases, with 8 bases between. Germline V gene sequence: CDR1 SGHNT, CDR2 YYREEE (reference sequence). CDR3 length: 13 amino acids. DNA for the CDR3: TGTGCCAGCAGCTTGGAAGGTTTCGATACGCAGTATTTT. Its protein is CASSLEGFDTQYF.

The chain joins TRBV4-2 to TRBJ1-1; TRBD1 might be the D (6 bases). Germline CDR1 and CDR2: LGHNA and YNFKEQ. CDR3 size: 15 residues. V was clipped by 0 bases and J by 5 bases, with 13 bases between them. In DNA, the CDR3 is TGTGCCAGCAGCCAAGATTCCAGGGGAGGTACTGAAGCTTTCTTT. This gives the protein CASSQDSRGGTEAFF.

This clone came up once. CDR3 sequence: CASSLRGIETQYF. CDR3 in DNA: TGTGCCAGCAGCTTACGGGGAATCGAGACCCAGTACTTC. The chain has TRBV7-2 and TRBJ2-5; a possible D gene is TRBD2 (5 bases). CDR1 is SGHTA, CDR2 FQGNSA, per germline. Trimming stripped 2 bases from V and 5 bases from J, with 9 bases between. This CDR3 region has 13 residues. The variable domain in full, with the rest retrieved from reference TRBV7-2 and TRBJ2-5, is GAGVSQSPSNKVTEKGKDVELRCDPISGHTALYWYRQSLGQGLEFLIYFQGNSAPDKSGLPSDRFSAERTGGSVSTLTIQRTQQEDSAVYLCASSLRGIETQYFGPGTRLLVL.

The chain employs TRBV29-1 and TRBJ1-1, with D unresolved. Trimming removed 4 bases at V and 6 bases at J, with 6 bases between. Germline V CDR1 and CDR2: SQVTM, ANQGSEA. There are 10 residues in the CDR3. The CDR3 coding sequence is TGCAGCGTTGTGAATTCTGAAGCTTTCTTT. Protein: CSVVNSEAFF.

This clone turned up a few times. The genes are TRBV7-6 and TRBJ2-7; D gene uncertain. Germline CDR1 and CDR2: SGHVS and FNYEAQ. The CDR3 loop spans 12 amino acids. Trimming removed 0 bases at V and 6 bases at J, with 6 bases between. CDR3 residues: CASSLARCEQYF. DNA for the CDR3: TGTGCCAGCAGCTTAGCGAGGTGCGAGCAGTACTTC.

The CDR3 DNA reads as TGTGCCTGGAGTGTAGGTGTAGCCAAAAACATTCAGTACTTC. Its translation is CAWSVGVAKNIQYF. The gene calls are TRBV30 and TRBJ2-4, with D hard to call. Germline V lookup: CDR1 GTSNPN, CDR2 SVGIG (reference sequence). V was cut by 0 bases and J by 0 bases, with 6 bases left in between. The CDR3 contains 14 residues.

The chain has TRBV25-1 and TRBJ2-3, with 8 positions matching TRBD1. The CDR3 runs to 14 residues. V lost 6 bases to trimming and J lost 4 bases; unmatched junction nucleotides: 6. Germline V gene sequence: CDR1 MGHDK, CDR2 SYGVNS. The CDR3 sequence: CASSQGARADTQYF. In DNA form, the CDR3 reads TGTGCCAGCAGCCAGGGGGCTCGGGCAGATACGCAGTATTTT.

This clone was recorded many times. This chain connects TRBV10-3 to TRBJ2-7, with a tentative D call TRBD1 (5 bases). CDR3 size: 14 residues. Germline CDR1 is ENHRY and CDR2 is SYGVKD. The V and J ends lost 0 bases and 6 bases respectively, with 12 bases between them. CDR3 nucleotide sequence: TGTGCCATCAGTGAGTCGGGGCGAGAAGGCGAGCAGTACTTC. This sequence encodes CAISESGREGEQYF.

This chain joins TRBV5-6 and TRBJ2-1; possible D gene TRBD2, 6 bases. Trimming removed 2 bases at V and 2 bases at J, with 11 bases between. This CDR3 region has 15 residues. The germline CDR1 and CDR2 sequences are SGHDT and YYEEEE. The CDR3 DNA sequence: TGTGCCAGCAGCTTCCAGGGAGGCCCCTACAATGAGCAGTTCTTC. Protein sequence: CASSFQGGPYNEQFF.

This sequence joins TRBV7-2 and TRBJ1-4; possible D gene TRBD1, 5 bases. The CDR3 has 15 residues. Trimming shortened V by 2 bases and J by 5 bases, and 12 bases separated the two germline ends. CDR1 is SGHTA and CDR2 is FQGNSA in the germline V gene. This CDR3 is CASSLKAGLNEKLFF. CDR3 nucleotide sequence: TGTGCCAGCAGCTTAAAGGCAGGGTTGAATGAAAAACTGTTTTTT.

This chain connects TRBV4-2 to TRBJ1-1; D unresolved. Trimming shortened V by 0 bases and J by 6 bases, and 14 bases separated the two germline ends. CDR1 is LGHNA and CDR2 is YNFKEQ in the germline V gene. The CDR3 sequence is 15 residues long. DNA of the CDR3: TGTGCCAGCAGCCAAGAAGGCTTCGGGAGGGCTGAAGCTTTCTTT. Translation gives CASSQEGFGRAEAFF.

CDR3 in amino acids: CAWSTQGSGWAQHF. CDR3 in DNA: TGTGCCTGGAGTACACAGGGGTCCGGGTGGGCCCAGCATTTT. This chain links TRBV30 with TRBJ1-5; 7 bases are shared with TRBD1. In germline, CDR1 is GTSNPN, CDR2 SVGIG (reference sequence). V shed 2 bases and J 11 bases; nucleotides not matched to a gene: 12. The CDR3 is 14 amino acids. Full variable domain (missing parts from reference TRBV30 and TRBJ1-5): SQTIHQWPATLVQPVGSPLSLECTVEGTSNPNLYWYRQAAGRGLQLLFYSVGIGQISSEVPQNLSASRPQDRQFILSSKKLLLSDSGFYLCAWSTQGSGWAQHFGDGTRLSIL.

The rearrangement joins TRBV14 to TRBJ2-5; D unresolved. Trimming stripped 1 base from V and 7 bases from J, with 4 bases between. CDR3 size: 11 residues. In germline, CDR1 is SGHDN, CDR2 FVKESK. CDR3 in amino acids: CASSQGGTQYF. The CDR3, as DNA: TGTGCCAGCAGCCAAGGTGGGACCCAGTACTTC. Using reference TRBV14 and TRBJ2-5 for the parts outside the CDR3, the full variable domain is EAGVTQFPSHSVIEKGQTVTLRCDPISGHDNLYWYRRVMGKEIKFLLHFVKESKQDESGMPNNRFLAERTGGTYSTLKVQPAELEDSGVYFCASSQGGTQYFGPGTRLLVL.

V usage is TRBV28 and J usage is TRBJ2-7; TRBD1 might be the D (6 bases). The V gene's germline CDR1 is MDHEN and CDR2 SYDVKM. This CDR3 comprises 14 residues. V lost 8 bases, J lost 0 bases, and 14 bases lay in between. The CDR3 is CASHETGSSYEQYF. CDR3 DNA: TGTGCCAGCCACGAAACAGGGAGCTCCTACGAGCAGTACTTC.

V usage is TRBV25-1 and J usage is TRBJ1-1; 8 nucleotides match TRBD1. The CDR3 has 13 amino acids. CDR1 is MGHDK, CDR2 SYGVNS, per germline. V trimming: 4 bases; J trimming: 4 bases; junction bases outside the gene matches: 2. CDR3 DNA: TGTGCCAGCAGTGGACAGGGGAGCACTGAAGCTTTCTTT. This gives the protein CASSGQGSTEAFF.

V gene TRBV5-1 combines with J gene TRBJ1-2; TRBD1 matches at 10 bases. Germline trimming cut 1 base from V and 4 bases from J; bases unmatched to any gene: 16. This CDR3 has 19 residues. Germline V lookup: CDR1 SGHRS, CDR2 YFSETQ. CDR3 residues: CASSLKGLVSGTGVYGYTF. The CDR3 bases are TGCGCCAGCAGCTTGAAGGGTTTGGTCTCTGGGACAGGGGTCTATGGCTACACCTTC.

The chain is built from TRBV5-1 and TRBJ2-5; TRBD2 agrees at 8 bases. The CDR3 spans 16 residues. Germline values: CDR1 SGHRS, CDR2 YFSETQ. With V trimmed by 4 bases and J by 5 bases, 13 bases remained unmatched. The CDR3 nucleotides are TGCGCCAGCAGCCCCCCTTCGGGACTAGGCTATGAGACCCAGTACTTC. The encoded protein is CASSPPSGLGYETQYF.

This clone was counted once. V gene TRBV7-2 combines with J gene TRBJ1-3, with D possibly TRBD1 on 6 matching bases. The CDR3 is 15 residues long. CDR1 is SGHTA and CDR2 is FQGNSA in the germline V gene. V gave up 4 bases and J gave up 8 bases, with 18 bases separating them. The CDR3 here is CASSYGTTRGYTIYF. The CDR3 region has the DNA TGTGCCAGCAGCTACGGGACAACGAGGGGGTACACCATATATTTT.

The chain links TRBV6-1 to TRBJ2-1; 7 nucleotides align to TRBD1. This CDR3 contains 14 residues. The germline V gene encodes CDR1 MNHNS and CDR2 SASEGT. With V trimmed by 3 bases and J by 8 bases, 7 bases remained unmatched. The CDR3 loop is CASSEDRILDEQFF. The CDR3 DNA reads as TGTGCCAGCAGTGAGGACAGGATACTTGATGAGCAGTTCTTC.

The CDR3 coding sequence is TGTGCCAGCAGCTTACGCCCGGGGGGGAACACTGAAGCTTTCTTT. Amino acids: CASSLRPGGNTEAFF. The chain links TRBV7-3 to TRBJ1-1; TRBD1 might be the D (5 bases). The germline gives CDR1 SGHTA, CDR2 FQGTGA. This CDR3 contains 15 residues. V lost 2 bases and J lost 1, with 11 bases in between.

CDR3 in DNA: TGCGCCAGCAGCTACCGGGACAGGGTAAATGAGCAGTTCTTC. This encodes CASSYRDRVNEQFF. The rearrangement links TRBV5-1 to TRBJ2-1; 9 nucleotides align to TRBD1. Germline-derived CDR1 and CDR2 are SGHRS and YFSETQ. Trimming took 3 bases from V and 7 from J; bases not matched to a gene: 5. This CDR3 has 14 amino acids.